This TCR beta chain was captured by sequencing in a study of beta chain features in type 1 diabetes. Study-level background: Investigators examined some 100 million sorted cells across all samples. Study outcomes and limitations: Shortening of TCRB CDR3s, moderate but significant, appeared in all four CD4+ subsets of Type 1 diabetes patients.

The authors took one heparinised blood draw, averaging roughly 120 mL, from each donor. This clone was detected a few times. Antigen specificity is unknown. Other nucleotide sequences from this sample produce the same CDR3. The V gene lost 3 bases and the J gene lost 0 bases, with 4 bases spanning the gap. The V gene's germline CDR1 is ENHRY and CDR2 SYGVKD. The CDR3 is made up of 13 amino acids. Every isolated RNA sample was fully reverse transcribed, so sequencing captured expressed TCRB transcripts. This table comes from immunoSEQ multiplex PCR, and its TCRdb copy is limited to in-frame clones, with some not included. The sample consists of roughly 220,000 clones, more than 15% of them appearing once.

The sample consisted of naive CD4+ T cells from blood. The V and J genes are TRBV10-3 and TRBJ2-3, with D unclear. This clonotype was sampled from a young man with type 1 diabetes. CDR3 protein: CAISEPSTDTQYF. CDR3 sequence (DNA): TGTGCCATCAGTGAACCGAGCACAGATACGCAGTATTTT.